This T cell receptor beta chain was observed in a study of monozygotic twins with inflammatory bowel disease. For each CDR3 protein, TCRdb gives one entry from its re-call of the 5' RACE reads, without DNA. The sample shows 400,000 to 500,000 distinct CDR3 sequences, and under 3% sits with its ten largest clones. Germline assignment: CDR1 MNHEY and CDR2 SMNVEV (reference sequence). The CDR3 extends over 18 amino acids. This TCR derives from a human donor with ulcerative colitis or Crohn's disease, or a healthy co-twin of an affected twin (not recorded which). The rearrangement joins TRBV27 to TRBJ2-7; the TCRdb D gene call, TRBD1, has no DNA to confirm it. Sequencing input: blood. The CDR3 protein is CASSPEAPGTGIFNEQYF.